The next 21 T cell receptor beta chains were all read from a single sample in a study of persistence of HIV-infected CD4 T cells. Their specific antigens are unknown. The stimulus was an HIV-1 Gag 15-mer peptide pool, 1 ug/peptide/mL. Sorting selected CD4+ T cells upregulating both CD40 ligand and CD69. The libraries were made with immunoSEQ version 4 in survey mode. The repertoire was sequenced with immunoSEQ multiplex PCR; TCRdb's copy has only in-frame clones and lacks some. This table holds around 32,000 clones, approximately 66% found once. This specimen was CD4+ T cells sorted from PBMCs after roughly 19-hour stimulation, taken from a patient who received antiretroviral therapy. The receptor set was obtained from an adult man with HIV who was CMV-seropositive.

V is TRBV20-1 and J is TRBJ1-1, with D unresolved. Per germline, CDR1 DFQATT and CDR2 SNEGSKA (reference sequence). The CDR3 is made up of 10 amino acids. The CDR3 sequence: CLAGDAEAFF. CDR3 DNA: TGCCTGGCGGGAGACGCTGAAGCTTTCTTT.

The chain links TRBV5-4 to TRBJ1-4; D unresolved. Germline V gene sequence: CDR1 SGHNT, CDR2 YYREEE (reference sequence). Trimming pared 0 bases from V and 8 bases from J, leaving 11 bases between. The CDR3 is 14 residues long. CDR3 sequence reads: CASSLGANNEKLFF. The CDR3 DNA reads TGTGCCAGCAGCTTGGGGGCTAATAACGAAAAACTGTTTTTT.

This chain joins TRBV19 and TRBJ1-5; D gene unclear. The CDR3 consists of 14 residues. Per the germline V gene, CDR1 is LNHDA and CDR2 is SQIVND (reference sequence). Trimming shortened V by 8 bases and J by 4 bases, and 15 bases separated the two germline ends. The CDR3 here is CASGLFGGNQPQHF. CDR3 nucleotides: TGTGCCAGTGGCCTCTTCGGAGGGAATCAGCCCCAGCATTTT.

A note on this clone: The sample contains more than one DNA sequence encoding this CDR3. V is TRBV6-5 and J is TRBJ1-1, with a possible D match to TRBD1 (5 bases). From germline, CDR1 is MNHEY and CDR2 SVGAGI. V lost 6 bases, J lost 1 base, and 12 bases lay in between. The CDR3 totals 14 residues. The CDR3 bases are TGTGCCAGCAGAGCTGGGACGCCGAACACTGAAGCTTTCTTT. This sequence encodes CASRAGTPNTEAFF.

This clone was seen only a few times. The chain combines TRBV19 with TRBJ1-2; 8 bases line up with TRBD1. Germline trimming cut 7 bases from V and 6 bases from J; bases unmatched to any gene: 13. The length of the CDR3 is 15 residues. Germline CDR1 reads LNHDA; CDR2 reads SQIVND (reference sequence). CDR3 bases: TGTGCCAGTAAAAATGCCAGGGGGCTGGGGAATGGCTACACCTTC. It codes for CASKNARGLGNGYTF.

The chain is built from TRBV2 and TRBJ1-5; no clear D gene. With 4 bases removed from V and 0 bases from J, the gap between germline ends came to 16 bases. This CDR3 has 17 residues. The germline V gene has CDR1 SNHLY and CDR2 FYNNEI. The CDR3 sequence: CASSGVPRGHSNQPQHF. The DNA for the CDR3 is TGTGCCAGCAGTGGTGTCCCCCGAGGCCATAGCAATCAGCCCCAGCATTTT.

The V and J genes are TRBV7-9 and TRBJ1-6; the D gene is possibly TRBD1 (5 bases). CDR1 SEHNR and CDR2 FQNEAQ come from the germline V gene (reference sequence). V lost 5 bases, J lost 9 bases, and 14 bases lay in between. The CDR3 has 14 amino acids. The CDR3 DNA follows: TGTGCCAGCAGCCTCAGGGACTCGGGTTCACCCCTCCACTTT. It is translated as CASSLRDSGSPLHF. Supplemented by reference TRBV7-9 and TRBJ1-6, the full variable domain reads DTGVSQNPRHKITKRGQNVTFRCDPISEHNRLYWYRQTLGQGPEFLTYFQNEAQLEKSRLLSDRFSAERPKGSFSTLEIQRTEQGDSAMYLCASSLRDSGSPLHFGNGTRLTVT.

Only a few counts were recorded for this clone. CDR3 sequence: CASSQDRGGPGYGELFF. The CDR3 DNA reads TGTGCCAGCAGCCAAGATAGAGGAGGCCCGGGTTACGGGGAGCTGTTTTTT. This chain joins TRBV3-1 (or the pseudogene TRBV3-2) and TRBJ2-2; D perhaps matches TRBD2 (5 bases). The CDR3 loop spans 17 amino acids. CDR1 LGHDT and CDR2 YNNKEL come from the germline V gene (reference sequence). V was trimmed by 0 bases and J by 7 bases, leaving 18 bases between them.

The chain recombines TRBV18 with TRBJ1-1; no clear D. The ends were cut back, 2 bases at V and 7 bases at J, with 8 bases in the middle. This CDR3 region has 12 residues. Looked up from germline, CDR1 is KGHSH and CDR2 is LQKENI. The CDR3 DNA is TGTGCCAGCTCACCAGGACTAAATGAAGCTTTCTTT. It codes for CASSPGLNEAFF.

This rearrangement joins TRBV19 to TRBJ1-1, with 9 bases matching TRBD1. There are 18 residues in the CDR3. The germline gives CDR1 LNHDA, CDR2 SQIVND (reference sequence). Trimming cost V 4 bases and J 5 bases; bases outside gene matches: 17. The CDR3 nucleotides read TGTGCCAGTAGTACGCCCCGGGACAGGGTATGGTTACAAACTGAAGCTTTCTTT. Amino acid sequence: CASSTPRDRVWLQTEAFF.

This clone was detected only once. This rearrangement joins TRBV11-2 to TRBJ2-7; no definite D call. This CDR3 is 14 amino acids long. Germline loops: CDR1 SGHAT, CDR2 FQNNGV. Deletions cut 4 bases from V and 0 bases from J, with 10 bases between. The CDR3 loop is CASSSAVISYEQYF. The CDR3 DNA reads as TGTGCCAGCAGCTCTGCTGTGATCTCCTACGAGCAGTACTTC.

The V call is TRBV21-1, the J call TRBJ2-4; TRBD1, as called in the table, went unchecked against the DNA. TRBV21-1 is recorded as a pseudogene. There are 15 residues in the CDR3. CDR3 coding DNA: TGTGCCAGCAGCTTAAGGACAGGGACCAAAAACATTCAGTACTTC. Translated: CASSLRTGTKNIQYF.

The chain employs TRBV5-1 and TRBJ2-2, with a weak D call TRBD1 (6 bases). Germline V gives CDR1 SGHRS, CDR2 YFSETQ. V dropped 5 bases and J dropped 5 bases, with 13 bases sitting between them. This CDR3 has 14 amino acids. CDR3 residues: CASRPDSRTGELFF. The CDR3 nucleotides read TGCGCCAGCAGACCGGACAGTCGTACCGGGGAGCTGTTTTTT. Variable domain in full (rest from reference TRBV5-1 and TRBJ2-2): KAGVTQTPRYLIKTRGQQVTLSCSPISGHRSVSWYQQTPGQGLQFLFEYFSETQRNKGNFPGRFSGRQFSNSRSEMNVSTLELGDSALYLCASRPDSRTGELFFGEGSRLTVL.

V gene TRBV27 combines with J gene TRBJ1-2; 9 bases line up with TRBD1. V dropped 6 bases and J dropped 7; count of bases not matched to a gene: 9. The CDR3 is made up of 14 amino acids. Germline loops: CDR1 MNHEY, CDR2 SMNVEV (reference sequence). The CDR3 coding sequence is TGTGCCAGCAGCCGAGTACAGGGGGCAAGTGGCTACACCTTC. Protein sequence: CASSRVQGASGYTF.

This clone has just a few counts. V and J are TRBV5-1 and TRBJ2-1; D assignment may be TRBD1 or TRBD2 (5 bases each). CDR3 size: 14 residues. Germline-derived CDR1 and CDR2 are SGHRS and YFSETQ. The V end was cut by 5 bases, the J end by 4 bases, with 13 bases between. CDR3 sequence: CASRTGTDYNEQFF. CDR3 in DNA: TGCGCCAGCAGGACCGGGACGGATTACAATGAGCAGTTCTTC.

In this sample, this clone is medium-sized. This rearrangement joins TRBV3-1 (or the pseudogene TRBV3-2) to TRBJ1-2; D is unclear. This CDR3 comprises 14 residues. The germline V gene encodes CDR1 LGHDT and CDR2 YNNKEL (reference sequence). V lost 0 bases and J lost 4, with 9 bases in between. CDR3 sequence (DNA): TGTGCCAGCAGCCAAGATTACACGGGCTATGGCTACACCTTC. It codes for CASSQDYTGYGYTF.

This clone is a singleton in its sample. CDR3 nucleotide sequence: TGTGCCAGCAGTGAAGAGGGTCAGGGGGATTCACCCCTCCACTTT. Translation gives CASSEEGQGDSPLHF. The chain uses TRBV2 and TRBJ1-6; TRBD1 matches 7 bases. This CDR3 spans 15 amino acids. V shed 1 base, J shed 8 bases, and the junction held 5 bases outside the gene matches. Germline CDR1 and CDR2: SNHLY and FYNNEI.

CDR3 DNA: TGTGCCAGCAGCTACACAGATACGCAGTATTTT. Residues: CASSYTDTQYF. The chain recombines TRBV14 with TRBJ2-3; D uncertain. The length of the CDR3 is 11 residues. V was cut by 5 bases and J by 2 bases, with 2 bases left in between. Germline assignment: CDR1 SGHDN and CDR2 FVKESK.

CDR3 nucleotide sequence: TGTGCCAGCAGCCTAACAGGGGGCACAGATACGCAGTATTTT. This gives the protein CASSLTGGTDTQYF. The genes are TRBV6-6 and TRBJ2-3; 7 bases agree with TRBD1. V gave up 6 bases and J gave up 1 base; unmatched junction bases: 4. Germline V gene sequence: CDR1 MNHNY, CDR2 SVGAGI (reference sequence). This CDR3 is built from 14 residues.

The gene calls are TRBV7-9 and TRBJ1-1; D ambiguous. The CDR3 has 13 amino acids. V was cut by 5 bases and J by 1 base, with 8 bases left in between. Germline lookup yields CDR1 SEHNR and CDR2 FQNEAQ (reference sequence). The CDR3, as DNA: TGTGCCAGCAGCCTGTCTCAGAACACTGAAGCTTTCTTT. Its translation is CASSLSQNTEAFF.

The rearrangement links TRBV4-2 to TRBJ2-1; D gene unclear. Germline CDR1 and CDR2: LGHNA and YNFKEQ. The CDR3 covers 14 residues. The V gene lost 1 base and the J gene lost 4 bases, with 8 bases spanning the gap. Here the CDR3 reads CASSQATGYNEQFF. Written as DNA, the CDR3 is TGTGCCAGCAGCCAAGCTACGGGTTACAATGAGCAGTTCTTC.